This T cell receptor beta chain was sequenced in a study of CXCR3-negative and CXCR3-positive naive CD8 T cells. Whole-study findings and limits: Comparison of naive CXCR3-negative and CXCR3-positive cells revealed similar TRBV-TRBJ usage, while memory cells differed. In both naive subsets diversity was comparably high, whereas memory CD8+ cells showed much lower diversity.

There are 15 residues in the CDR3. Each CD8+ T cell subset was sorted in triplicate, 330,000 or so cells each. This clonotype shows up as large (0.1 to 1%) by frequency. Its specificity is unknown. With UMI labels, 5' RACE was used to prepare the TRB cDNA libraries. TCRdb re-called the 5' RACE reads, yielding one record per CDR3 amino acid sequence without DNA. Across 45,000 or so distinct CDR3 sequences, the top ten clones capture about 10% of the sample. The V call is TRBV12-3 or TRBV12-4, the J call TRBJ1-1; TCRdb selects TRBD1, and the lack of DNA leaves this call unchecked. This receptor was obtained from a human donor in good health. Some clones in this sample may be carry-over from other donors' samples. Sequenced sample: memory CD8+ T cells from blood. The chain's CDR3 is CASKRDRGWNTEAFF.